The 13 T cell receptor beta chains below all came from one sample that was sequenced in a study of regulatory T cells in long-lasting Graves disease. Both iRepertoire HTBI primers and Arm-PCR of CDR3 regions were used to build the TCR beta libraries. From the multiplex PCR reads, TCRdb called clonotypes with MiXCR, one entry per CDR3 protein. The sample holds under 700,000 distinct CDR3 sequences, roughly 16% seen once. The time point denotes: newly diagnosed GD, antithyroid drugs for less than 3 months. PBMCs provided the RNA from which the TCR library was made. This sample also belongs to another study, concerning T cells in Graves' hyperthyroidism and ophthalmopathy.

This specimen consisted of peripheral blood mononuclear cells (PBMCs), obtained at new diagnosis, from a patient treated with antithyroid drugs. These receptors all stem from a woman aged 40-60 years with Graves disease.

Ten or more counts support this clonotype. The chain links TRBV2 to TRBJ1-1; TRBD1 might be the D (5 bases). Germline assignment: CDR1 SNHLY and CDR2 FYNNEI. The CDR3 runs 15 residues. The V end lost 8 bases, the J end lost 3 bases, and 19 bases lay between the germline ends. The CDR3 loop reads CASRGGRGMDTEAFF. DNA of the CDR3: TGTGCCAGCCGAGGAGGACGGGGGATGGACACTGAAGCTTTCTTT. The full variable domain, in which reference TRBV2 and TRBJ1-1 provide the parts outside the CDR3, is EPEVTQTPSHQVTQMGQEVILRCVPISNHLYFYWYRQILGQKVEFLVSFYNNEISEKSEIFDDQFSVERPDGSNFTLKIRSTKLEDSAMYFCASRGGRGMDTEAFFGQGTRLTVV.

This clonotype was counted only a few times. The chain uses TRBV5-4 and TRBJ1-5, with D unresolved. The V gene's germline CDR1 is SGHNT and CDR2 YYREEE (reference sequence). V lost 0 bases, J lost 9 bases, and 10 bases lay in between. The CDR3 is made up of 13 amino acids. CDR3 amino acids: CASSLDLGGPQHF. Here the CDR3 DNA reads TGTGCCAGCAGCTTGGACCTTGGAGGGCCCCAGCATTTT.

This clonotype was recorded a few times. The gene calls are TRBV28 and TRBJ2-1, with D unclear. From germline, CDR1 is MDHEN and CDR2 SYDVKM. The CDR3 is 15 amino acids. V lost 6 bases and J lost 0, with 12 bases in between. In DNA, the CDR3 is TGTGCCAGCAGGCCCGGTCTGAGCTCCTACAATGAGCAGTTCTTC. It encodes CASRPGLSSYNEQFF.

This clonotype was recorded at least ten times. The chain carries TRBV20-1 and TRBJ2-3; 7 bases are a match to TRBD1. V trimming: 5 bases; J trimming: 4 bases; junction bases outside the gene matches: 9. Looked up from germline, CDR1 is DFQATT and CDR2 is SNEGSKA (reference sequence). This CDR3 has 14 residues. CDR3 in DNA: TGCAGTGCTTATTACAGGGGTAGGGCAGATACGCAGTATTTT. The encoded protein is CSAYYRGRADTQYF.

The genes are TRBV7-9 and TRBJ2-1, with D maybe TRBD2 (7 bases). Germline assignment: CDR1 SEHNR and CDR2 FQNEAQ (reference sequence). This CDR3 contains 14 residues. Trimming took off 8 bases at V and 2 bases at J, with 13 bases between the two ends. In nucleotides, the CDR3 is TGTGCCAGCTTCGAGGGGGGGGCCTACAATGAGCAGTTCTTC. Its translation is CASFEGGAYNEQFF.

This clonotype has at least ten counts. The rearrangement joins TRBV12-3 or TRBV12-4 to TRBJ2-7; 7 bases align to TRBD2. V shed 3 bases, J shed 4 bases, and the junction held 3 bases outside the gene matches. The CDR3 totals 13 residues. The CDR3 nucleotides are TGTGCCAGCAGTTTCGGGACTACGTACGAGCAGTACTTC. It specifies CASSFGTTYEQYF.

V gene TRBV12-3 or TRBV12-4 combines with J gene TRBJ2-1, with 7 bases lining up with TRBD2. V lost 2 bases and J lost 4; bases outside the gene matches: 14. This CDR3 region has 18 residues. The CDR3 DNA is TGTGCCAGCAGTTTAAGGCCTCTCGGTAAGCGGGGTTACAATGAGCAGTTCTTC. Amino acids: CASSLRPLGKRGYNEQFF.

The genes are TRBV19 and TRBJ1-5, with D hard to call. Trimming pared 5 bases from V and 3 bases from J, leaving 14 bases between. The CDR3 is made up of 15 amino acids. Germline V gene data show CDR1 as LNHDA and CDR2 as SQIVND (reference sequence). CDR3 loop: CASSAVGISNQPQHF. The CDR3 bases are TGTGCCAGTAGTGCCGTTGGTATTTCCAATCAGCCCCAGCATTTT. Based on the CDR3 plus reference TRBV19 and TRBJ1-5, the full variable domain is DGGITQSPKYLFRKEGQNVTLSCEQNLNHDAMYWYRQDPGQGLRLIYYSQIVNDFQKGDIAEGYSVSREKKESFPLTVTSAQKNPTAFYLCASSAVGISNQPQHFGDGTRLSIL.

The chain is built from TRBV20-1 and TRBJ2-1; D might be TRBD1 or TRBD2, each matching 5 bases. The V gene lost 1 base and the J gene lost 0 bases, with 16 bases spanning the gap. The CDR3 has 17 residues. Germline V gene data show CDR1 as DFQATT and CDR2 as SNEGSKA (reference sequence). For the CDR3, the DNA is TGCAGTGCTAGAGTCACCGGGACCTACAGCTCCTACAATGAGCAGTTCTTC. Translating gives CSARVTGTYSSYNEQFF.

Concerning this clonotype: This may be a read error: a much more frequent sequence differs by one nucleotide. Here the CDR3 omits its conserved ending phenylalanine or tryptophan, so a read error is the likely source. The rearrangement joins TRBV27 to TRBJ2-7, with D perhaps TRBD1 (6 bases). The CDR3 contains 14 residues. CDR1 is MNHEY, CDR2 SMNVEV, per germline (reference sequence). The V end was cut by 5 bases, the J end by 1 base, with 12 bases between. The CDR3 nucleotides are TGTGCCAGCAGTAGTAGGCAGGGGTCCTACGAGCAGTACCTC. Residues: CASSSRQGSYEQYL.

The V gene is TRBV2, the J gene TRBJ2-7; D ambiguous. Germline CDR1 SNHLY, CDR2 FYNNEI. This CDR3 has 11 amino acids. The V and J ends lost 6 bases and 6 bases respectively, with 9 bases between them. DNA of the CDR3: TGTGCCAGCAGCTTCGGGTCCGAGCAGTACTTC. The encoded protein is CASSFGSEQYF.

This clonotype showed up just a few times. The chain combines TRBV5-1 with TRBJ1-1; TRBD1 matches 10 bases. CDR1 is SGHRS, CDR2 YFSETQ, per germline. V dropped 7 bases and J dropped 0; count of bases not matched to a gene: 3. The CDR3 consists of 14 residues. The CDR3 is CASGGTGVNTEAFF. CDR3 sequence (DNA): TGCGCCAGCGGTGGGACAGGGGTGAACACTGAAGCTTTCTTT. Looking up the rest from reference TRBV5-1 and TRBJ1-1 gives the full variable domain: KAGVTQTPRYLIKTRGQQVTLSCSPISGHRSVSWYQQTPGQGLQFLFEYFSETQRNKGNFPGRFSGRQFSNSRSEMNVSTLELGDSALYLCASGGTGVNTEAFFGQGTRLTVV.

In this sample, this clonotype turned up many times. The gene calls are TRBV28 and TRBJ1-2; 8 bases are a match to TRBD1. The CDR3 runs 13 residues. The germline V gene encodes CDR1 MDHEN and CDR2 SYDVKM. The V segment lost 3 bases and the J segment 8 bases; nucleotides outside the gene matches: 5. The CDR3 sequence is CASSFSGGEGYTF. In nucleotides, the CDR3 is TGTGCCAGCAGTTTTTCAGGGGGCGAAGGCTACACCTTC.